This T cell receptor beta chain was obtained from a study of T-cell reconstitution after alpha-beta-depleted transplantation in children. Overall study results and limits: The study traced high day-60 TCRbeta diversity in some patients to surviving recipient T cells and thymic progenitors. At one year after transplant, newly produced T cells mostly accounted for T-cell counts and diversity. Several hundred expanded graft clones reportedly gave rise to the alpha-beta T cells present about two months after transplant.

This clonotype was found a few times. Its antigen is currently unknown. Preparing the TCRbeta library involved the use of unique molecular identifiers. TCRdb analysed the PCR reads with MiXCR anew, one entry per CDR3 protein. Of 450,000 to 600,000 distinct CDR3 sequences detected, around 13% appear once; the ten largest clones hold over 2%. The material sequenced was PBMCs, mostly from graft donor cells, taken 360 days after TCRalphabeta/CD19-depleted stem cell transplant. This receptor was identified in a male patient under 18 who had a stem cell transplant for acute myeloid leukemia, so the T cells may come from the graft donor.

CDR3: CASIETGDKDTQYF. As DNA, the CDR3 is TGTGCCAGTATCGAAACAGGGGACAAAGATACGCAGTATTTT. The chain employs TRBV19 and TRBJ2-3, with 7 bases lining up with TRBD1. J was trimmed by 5 bases and V by 7 bases; bases with no gene match: 9. Germline CDR1 is LNHDA and CDR2 is SQIVND (reference sequence). CDR3 size: 14 residues. The whole variable domain, filled in from reference TRBV19 and TRBJ2-3, reads DGGITQSPKYLFRKEGQNVTLSCEQNLNHDAMYWYRQDPGQGLRLIYYSQIVNDFQKGDIAEGYSVSREKKESFPLTVTSAQKNPTAFYLCASIETGDKDTQYFGPGTRLTVL.